A selection of T cell receptor beta chains follows, all from one sample in a study of T cell changes during pregnancy in multiple sclerosis. The repertoire was sequenced with immunoSEQ multiplex PCR; TCRdb's copy has only in-frame clones and lacks some. In the table there are roughly 70,000 clones, around nine tenths of which are singletons. Material: peripheral blood, obtained before pregnancy. These receptors originate from a female donor with multiple sclerosis, enrolled in a pregnancy study. Both conserved end residues are trimmed from each CDR3. Fields, in order: V gene, CDR3 protein.

TRBV18 ASSPSRGTEAF
TRBV6-1 ASSPGQGNTEAF
TRBV11-1 ASSSNIISGRIYEQY
TRBV9 ASSVGGRTEAF
TRBV27 ASSFLPGGGEQY
TRBV6-5 ASSPGTGELF
TRBV9 ASSPFGRLPDTQY
TRBV25-1 ASSEPHPVGDRGPEQY
TRBV4-3 ASSTLTGSLGKAYEQY
TRBV6-5 ASSLRGGTEAF
TRBV7-2 ASSLGAGPSYEQY
TRBV27 ASSSRDRGRGGYT
TRBV28 ASSPQWSTEAF
TRBV30 AWRGFRGNQPQH
TRBV2 ASRWEGLEQY
TRBV7-9 ASSQPQGTSSGNTIY
TRBV7-8 ASRPFPGQSYEQY
TRBV5-6 ASSLRGGQGVYGYT
TRBV27 ASSIQGFQPQH
TRBV29-1 SVRSGANVLT
TRBV5-1 ASSPQVEETQY
TRBV6-5 ASRSGLREDTQY
TRBV5-4 ASSDLIRGEYGYT
TRBV5-4 ASSLGTVNTEAF
TRBV30 AWAQGGNQPQH
TRBV4-3 ASSQDRPQTGRNEQF
TRBV4-1 ASSQTGYQETQY
TRBV7-2 ASSSRVAPLH
TRBV6-1 ASSETPSSYNEQF
TRBV7-3 ASSPTGETMNTEAF
TRBV6-5 ASSYSPPISYEQY
TRBV28 ASSKNLEQY
TRBV19 ASSTSGLSYEQY
TRBV30 AWSVAPASENEQF
TRBV4-3 ASSQDLLAGSGEQY
TRBV9 ASSVAGTLSGNTIY
TRBV30 AWSGGTGGFYNSPLH
TRBV7-2 ASSESPGTGATGELF
TRBV19 ASSIQGNPYGYT
TRBV19 AISDGSGSYNEQF
TRBV27 ASSSGQANTEAF
TRBV9 ASSADGSAGQPQH
TRBV10-1 ASSESTGSGTGELF
TRBV30 AAGRGNTEAF